The rows below give T cell receptor beta chains drawn from one sample of a study of identical twins. TCRdb called the 5' RACE reads again in MiXCR, with one record for every CDR3 protein. The table shows around 290,000 distinct CDR3 sequences, with over 8.5% occurring only once. This same sample was also taken into another study, of yellow fever vaccine responses in identical twins.

Sequencing was carried out using CD8+ T cells sorted from blood. The receptors come from a woman aged 18-29 years in good health. Both conserved end residues are part of each CDR3. D genes are given only for firm matches. Size is omitted from some rows. Given values are once, few, many or a class for expanded clones.

clone_size d_call j_call v_call cdr3_aa cdr3_nt
- TRBD2 TRBJ2-3 TRBV7-9 CASSSRLAGSDTQFF TGTGCCAGCAGCTCCCGACTAGCGGGGAGTGATACGCAGTTTTTT
few TRBD1 TRBJ2-1 TRBV11-1 CASSQNRGAVVGYNEQFF TGTGCCAGCAGCCAAAACAGGGGTGCAGTGGTAGGCTACAATGAGCAGTTCTTC
few - TRBJ2-2 TRBV7-2 CASSDLELFF TGTGCCAGCAGCGACTTAGAGCTGTTTTTT
few TRBD1 TRBJ2-2 TRBV10-3 CATGTGPTGELFF TGTGCCACCGGGACAGGCCCCACCGGGGAGCTGTTTTTT
- - TRBJ2-1 TRBV7-6 CASSFGEALYNEQFF TGTGCCAGCAGCTTCGGAGAGGCTCTCTACAATGAGCAGTTCTTC
few - TRBJ1-2 TRBV7-6 CASSFRTFPAGSEGYTF TGTGCCAGCAGCTTCCGGACTTTCCCTGCAGGTTCGGAGGGCTACACCTTC
- - TRBJ1-2 TRBV4-3 CASSPRAFSDGYTF TGCGCCAGCAGCCCTCGGGCTTTCAGCGATGGCTACACCTTC
many TRBD1 TRBJ2-1 TRBV20-1 CSAPDRVSEQFF TGCAGTGCTCCCGACAGGGTCAGTGAGCAGTTCTTC
- TRBD1 TRBJ2-1 TRBV27 CASRTGTGGYEQFF TGTGCCAGCAGGACCGGGACAGGGGGATATGAGCAGTTCTTC
- TRBD2 TRBJ2-7 TRBV10-2 CASSHTSGRASYEQYF TGCGCCAGCAGTCATACCAGCGGGAGGGCCTCCTACGAGCAGTACTTC